The entry below describes one T cell receptor beta chain. Antigen: not known. The record originates from a study of shared clonotypes between healthy human individuals. Regarding the study as a whole: Estimated clonotype richness was generally higher in naive than memory subsets. Non-shared clonotypes had lower generation probabilities than clonotypes shared by all four sorted-subset donors. The sharing of 5% to 6.5% of naive CD4 clonotypes was seen across a handful of donors.

Produced via immunoSEQ multiplex PCR; TCRdb's table is partial and in-frame only. Of around 2.1 million clones in the sample, just over 90% were seen once. Positively selected for CCR7, the CD45RO-negative cells used as naive CD8 cells excluded terminally differentiated effector memory CD45RA+ cells. The ends were cut back, 2 bases at V and 4 bases at J, with 13 bases in the middle. Germline-derived CDR1 and CDR2 are SGHTA and FQGTGA. The CDR3 length is 15 residues. The clonotype originates from a man younger than 30 in good health. Some clones in this sample may be carry-over from other donors' samples. The sample was naive CD8+ T cells from PBMCs. This chain links TRBV7-3 with TRBJ2-3; D is possibly TRBD2 (6 bases). CDR3 sequence reads: CASSLWAGGADTQYF. In DNA, the CDR3 is TGTGCCAGCAGCTTATGGGCGGGCGGGGCAGATACGCAGTATTTT.